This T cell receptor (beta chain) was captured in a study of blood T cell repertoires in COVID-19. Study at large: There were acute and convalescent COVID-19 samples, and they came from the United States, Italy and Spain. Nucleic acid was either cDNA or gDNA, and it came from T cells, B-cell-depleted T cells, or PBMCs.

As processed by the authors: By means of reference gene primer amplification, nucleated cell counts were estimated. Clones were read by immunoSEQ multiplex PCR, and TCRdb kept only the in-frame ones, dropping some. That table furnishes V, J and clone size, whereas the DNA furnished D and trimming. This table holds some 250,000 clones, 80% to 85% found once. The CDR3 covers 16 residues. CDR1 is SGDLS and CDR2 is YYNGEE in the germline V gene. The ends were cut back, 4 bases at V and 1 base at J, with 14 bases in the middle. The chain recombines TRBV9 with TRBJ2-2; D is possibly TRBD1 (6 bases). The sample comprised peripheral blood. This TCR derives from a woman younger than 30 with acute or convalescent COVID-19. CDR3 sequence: CASSPPATGNTGELFF. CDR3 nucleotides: TGTGCCAGCAGCCCCCCTGCGACAGGGAACACCGGGGAGCTGTTTTTT.